This T cell receptor beta chain was obtained from a study of blood T cell repertoires in COVID-19. The overall study: Acute and convalescent COVID-19 samples came from the United States, Italy and Spain. Nucleic acid was either cDNA or gDNA, and it came from T cells, B-cell-depleted T cells, or PBMCs.

Clones were sequenced by immunoSEQ multiplex PCR, and TCRdb holds only the in-frame ones, with some missing. Altogether approximately 220,000 clones are present, approximately 91% being singletons, with the ten largest covering under 0.9%. The CDR3 totals 13 residues. Trimming at V came to 3 bases and at J to 6 bases, leaving 4 bases not matched to a gene. This chain uses TRBV12-3 or TRBV12-4 with TRBJ1-1; 7 bases map to TRBD1. The material sequenced was peripheral blood. The TCR sequence derives from a middle-aged man with acute or convalescent COVID-19. The CDR3 bases are TGTGCCAGCAGTTTCTCCCAGGGGGCTGAAGCTTTCTTT. As protein: CASSFSQGAEAFF.